This T cell receptor beta chain is drawn from a study of CD8+ T cells in alopecia areata. About the research overall: In an open-label trial, patients got 5 to 10 mg tofacitinib twice daily.

Sequencing used cDNA as its template, made by extracting RNA and reverse transcribing it. Only in-frame clones appear in the TCRdb table, and some are missing; sequencing was by immunoSEQ multiplex PCR. Here the sample spans 150,000 or so clones, 75% to 90% being singletons. The study's findings and limits: Resident alphabeta T cells of normal skin are also sequenced in scalp samples.

As concerns this clone: Its antigen is currently unknown.

CDR3 length equals 14 residues. V gave up 6 bases and J gave up 3 bases; unmatched junction bases: 4. Germline V gives CDR1 MNHEY, CDR2 SMNVEV (reference sequence). The rearrangement uses TRBV27 and TRBJ2-7, with TRBD2 matching 11 bases. The receptor was isolated from a human donor with alopecia areata. Sequencing used CD8+ T cells sorted from blood, obtained at week 0. This chain's CDR3 is CASRATSGNYEQYF. CDR3 sequence (DNA): TGTGCCAGCAGGGCGACTAGCGGGAACTACGAGCAGTACTTC.